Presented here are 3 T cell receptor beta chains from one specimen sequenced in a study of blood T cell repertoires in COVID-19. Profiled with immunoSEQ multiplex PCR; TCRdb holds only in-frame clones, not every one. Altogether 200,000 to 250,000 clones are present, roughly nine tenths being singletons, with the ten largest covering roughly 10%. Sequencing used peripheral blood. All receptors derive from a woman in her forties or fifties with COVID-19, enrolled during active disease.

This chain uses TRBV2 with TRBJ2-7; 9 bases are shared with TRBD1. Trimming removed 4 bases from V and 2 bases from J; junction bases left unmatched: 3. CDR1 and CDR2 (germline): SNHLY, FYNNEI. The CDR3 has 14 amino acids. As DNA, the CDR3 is TGTGCCAGCAGTGGACAGGGGGACGCCTACGAGCAGTACTTC. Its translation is CASSGQGDAYEQYF.

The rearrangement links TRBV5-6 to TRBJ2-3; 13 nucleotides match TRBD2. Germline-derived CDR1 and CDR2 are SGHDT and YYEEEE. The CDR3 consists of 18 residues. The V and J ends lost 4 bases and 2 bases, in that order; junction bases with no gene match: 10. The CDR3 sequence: CASSGRGGTSGTTDTQYF. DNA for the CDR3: TGTGCCAGCAGCGGAAGAGGAGGGACTAGCGGGACCACAGATACGCAGTATTTT.

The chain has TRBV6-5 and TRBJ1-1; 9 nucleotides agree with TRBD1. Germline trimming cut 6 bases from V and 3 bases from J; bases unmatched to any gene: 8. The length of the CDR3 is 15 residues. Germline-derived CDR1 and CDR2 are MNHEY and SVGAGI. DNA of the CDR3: TGTGCCAGCAGAAAGGGACAGGGCGGGGACACTGAAGCTTTCTTT. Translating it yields CASRKGQGGDTEAFF.